This TCR beta chain was sequenced for a study of control samples from healthy donors and cancer patients. Libraries were prepared by immunoSEQ multiplex PCR; TCRdb keeps only in-frame clonotypes and omits some of them. Here the sample spans a few hundred thousand clones, 90% being singletons. The TCR comes from a middle-aged man with head and neck cancer. Material: PBMCs.

This CDR3 is CASSYQSGGGSRRQAFF. The CDR3 DNA reads as TGTGCCAGCTCCTACCAATCGGGGGGGGGATCAAGGCGTCAAGCTTTCTTT. The J gene is TRBJ1-1, the V gene TRBV27, with a weak D call TRBD1 (5 bases). The CDR3 is made up of 17 amino acids. V was shortened by 8 bases and J by 9 bases, with 31 bases between the two germline ends. Germline V gene sequence: CDR1 MNHEY, CDR2 SMNVEV (reference sequence).